This is a list of T cell receptor beta chains from one sample in a study of cytomegalovirus exposure and HLA in healthy donors. Produced via immunoSEQ multiplex PCR; TCRdb's table is partial and in-frame only. The specimen's table records around 200,000 clones. The sequenced sample consisted of PBMCs. The receptor set was obtained from a girl aged 2-10 years in good health and CMV-seropositive. The CDR3 runs from the conserved cysteine through the conserved F or W. The D gene is left open where the match is weak.

d_call j_call v_call cdr3_nt cdr3_aa
NA TRBJ2-7 TRBV2 TGTGCCAGCAGTGAAAGAGGAGTCCTACTCACCTACGAGCAGTACTTC CASSERGVLLTYEQYF
NA TRBJ1-1 TRBV7-3 TGTGCCAGCAGCAGAGTCGGGGGTGGTGGCACTGAAGCTTTCTTT CASSRVGGGGTEAFF
TRBD2 TRBJ2-1 TRBV5-6 TGTGCCAGCAGCTTGGAAGCGGCTAGCGGGAGCTACAATGAGCAGTTCTTC CASSLEAASGSYNEQFF
NA TRBJ1-6 TRBV15 TGTGCCACCAGCAGAGACGGCTCGAGGGGGTCACCCCTCCACTTT CATSRDGSRGSPLHF
NA TRBJ1-5 TRBV29-1 TGCAGCGTTGGAGGCCAGTTCAATCAGCCCCAGCATTTT CSVGGQFNQPQHF
NA TRBJ1-2 TRBV27 TGTGCCAGCAGTTTATCCAGGGTCGGCTATGGCTACACCTTC CASSLSRVGYGYTF
NA TRBJ2-5 TRBV6-1 TGTGCCAGCAGCGCAGGAGGATGGGGAGAGACCCAGTACTTC CASSAGGWGETQYF
NA TRBJ2-7 TRBV7-9 TGTGCCAGCAGCTTATTTTACGGGAGCTCCTACGAGCAGTACTTC CASSLFYGSSYEQYF
TRBD2 TRBJ2-1 TRBV4-1 TGCGCCAGCAGCCAAGAGGGGACTAGCGGACCAAGAGGTGAGCAGTTCTTC CASSQEGTSGPRGEQFF
TRBD2 TRBJ2-5 TRBV7-9 TGTGCCAGCAGGGACACTCTGACTAGCGGGGAAGAGACCCAGTACTTC CASRDTLTSGEETQYF
TRBD2 TRBJ2-1 TRBV27 TGTGCCAGCAGTTTAAGGGCGGGGGGGATCAATGAGCAGTTCTTC CASSLRAGGINEQFF
NA TRBJ2-3 TRBV5-1 TGCGCCAGCAGCTCGAGCACAGATACGCAGTATTTT CASSSSTDTQYF
TRBD2 TRBJ2-7 TRBV5-1 TGCGCCAGCAGCTTGAGGGGACTAGCGGGAGCGAACGAGCAGTACTTC CASSLRGLAGANEQYF
TRBD2 TRBJ2-7 TRBV28 TGTGCCAGCAGTTCCCTGGGACTAGCGGTCTACGAGCAGTACTTC CASSSLGLAVYEQYF
NA TRBJ2-7 TRBV2 TGTGCCAGCAGTGAAGGCACTTACAGGGTCGAGCAGTACTTC CASSEGTYRVEQYF
TRBD1 TRBJ1-1 TRBV6-5 TGTGCCAGCAGTTACAGGACAGGGTTTGAAGCTTTCTTT CASSYRTGFEAFF
NA TRBJ1-1 TRBV27 TGTGCCAGCAGTTCGCAATACAGGTTGGACACTGAAGCTTTCTTT CASSSQYRLDTEAFF
TRBD1 TRBJ1-6 TRBV9 TGTGCCAGCAGCGTAGCCAGGGGGGAATCACCCCTCCACTTT CASSVARGESPLHF
NA TRBJ2-2 TRBV28 TGTGCCAGCAGCCCCCCTCGACAGTACACCGGGGAGCTGTTTTTT CASSPPRQYTGELFF
TRBD2 TRBJ2-5 TRBV7-9 TGTGCCAGCAGCCCTAGCGGGACTTCGGAGACCCAGTACTTC CASSPSGTSETQYF
NA TRBJ2-1 TRBV7-3 TGTGCCAGCAGCTTAATCGGGAGCTCCTACAATGAGCAGTTCTTC CASSLIGSSYNEQFF
NA TRBJ2-7 TRBV28 TGTGCCAGCACCACGGAAAGGACATCTCACTCCTACGAGCAGTACTTC CASTTERTSHSYEQYF
TRBD2 TRBJ2-3 TRBV2 TGTGCCAGCAGTCCGGGACTAGCGGGACGACAAGATACGCAGTATTTT CASSPGLAGRQDTQYF
TRBD1 TRBJ1-1 TRBV5-6 TGTGCCAGCAGCTGGACAGGCATGAACACTGAAGCTTTCTTT CASSWTGMNTEAFF
TRBD2 TRBJ2-1 TRBV10-1 TGCGCCAGCAGTGAGTCTGTATCCGGGAGGGCCTACAATGAGCAGTTCTTC CASSESVSGRAYNEQFF
TRBD1 TRBJ2-7 TRBV7-9 TGTGCCAGCACCGAAGGACAGGGGAGTGTAGACGAGCAGTACTTC CASTEGQGSVDEQYF
NA TRBJ1-1 TRBV5-1 TGCGCCAGCAGCGCTGAGGGGGTCACTGAAGCTTTCTTT CASSAEGVTEAFF
NA TRBJ1-3 TRBV4-1 TGCGCCAGCAGCCTCACTCAGGATTCTGGAAACACCATATATTTT CASSLTQDSGNTIYF
NA TRBJ2-3 TRBV5-6 TGTGCCAGCAGCTTGGGGAGAGATACGCAGTATTTT CASSLGRDTQYF